Presented here are 5 T cell receptor beta chains from one specimen sequenced in a study of radiation and T cells in renal cell carcinoma. Regarding time point: blood 4 weeks post-SBRT, at nephrectomy. Treatment here: 15 Gy SBRT to primary tumor, nephrectomy 4 weeks later. Libraries were prepared by immunoSEQ multiplex PCR; TCRdb keeps only in-frame clonotypes and omits some of them. The profile shows under 200,000 clones, approximately 90% of them singletons. Material: blood, obtained from a patient whose treatment included radiotherapy and nephrectomy. The receptors derive from a woman between 50 and 59 years old with renal cell carcinoma.

The chain joins TRBV5-1 to TRBJ1-1, with D uncertain. This CDR3 region has 16 residues. The ends were cut back, 3 bases at V and 3 bases at J, with 18 bases in the middle. CDR1 is SGHRS and CDR2 is YFSETQ in the germline V gene. Here the CDR3 reads CASSSNGAGFYTEAFF. In DNA, the CDR3 is TGCGCCAGCAGCTCTAACGGAGCCGGTTTTTACACTGAAGCTTTCTTT.

The V call is TRBV2, the J call TRBJ1-2, with TRBD1 as a possible D gene (5 bases). Germline V gives CDR1 SNHLY, CDR2 FYNNEI. The CDR3 totals 13 residues. Trimming took off 6 bases at V and 2 bases at J, with 10 bases between the two ends. DNA for the CDR3: TGTGCCAGCAGCAGGGCACAAAACTATGGCTACACCTTC. Residues: CASSRAQNYGYTF.

This chain uses TRBV30 with TRBJ2-7; D gene ambiguous. Germline V gene data show CDR1 as GTSNPN and CDR2 as SVGIG (reference sequence). The CDR3 covers 12 residues. Between the trimmed V and J ends, which lost 2 bases and 5 bases, there was a span of 10 bases. CDR3 coding DNA: TGTGCCTGGAGTTTCGCCAGCAACGAGCAGTACTTC. Its translation is CAWSFASNEQYF.

CDR3 amino acids: CASSELKGVPEAFF. CDR3 nucleotides: TGTGCCAGCAGTGAACTGAAGGGGGTCCCTGAAGCTTTCTTT. This rearrangement joins TRBV6-1 to TRBJ1-1; maybe TRBD1 (6 bases). Germline CDR1 is MNHNS and CDR2 is SASEGT. V dropped 2 bases and J dropped 6 bases, with 13 bases sitting between them. There are 14 residues in the CDR3.

The CDR3 sequence: CASSHLTDTQYF. Here the CDR3 DNA reads TGCGCCAGCAGCCACCTCACAGATACGCAGTATTTT. V and J are TRBV4-1 and TRBJ2-3; D not certain. Germline CDR1 MGHRA, CDR2 YSYEKL. Trimming removed 3 bases from V and 2 bases from J, with 3 bases in between. The CDR3 sequence is 12 residues long.